The 15 T cell receptor beta chains below all came from one sample that was sequenced in a study of cytomegalovirus exposure and HLA in healthy donors. The PCR employed 60 Vbeta primers together with 13 Jbeta primers. Measured with immunoSEQ multiplex PCR; TCRdb has only the in-frame clones, and not every one. The sample contains about 130,000 clones, around 72% of which appear only once. The sample comprised PBMCs. The source is a man aged 45-65 years in good health and CMV-seropositive.

The rearrangement uses TRBV19 and TRBJ2-4, with TRBD2 matching over 9 bases. The ends lost 3 bases at V and 13 bases at J; junction bases unmatched: 7. From germline, CDR1 is LNHDA and CDR2 SQIVND (reference sequence). This CDR3 region has 13 residues. DNA of the CDR3: TGTGCCAGTAGTATTAGGCTAGCGGGAACACAGTACTTC. Its translation: CASSIRLAGTQYF.

This clone was detected ten times or more. The V and J genes are TRBV2 and TRBJ2-1; TRBD2 matches 8 bases. The V and J ends lost 6 bases and 6 bases, in that order; junction bases with no gene match: 7. This CDR3 spans 14 amino acids. The V gene's germline CDR1 is SNHLY and CDR2 FYNNEI. The CDR3 DNA follows: TGTGCCAGCAGGTCAGCGGGAGTCCCCAATGAGCAGTTCTTC. It translates to CASRSAGVPNEQFF.

The rearrangement joins TRBV7-2 to TRBJ2-2; 8 bases are shared with TRBD2. V was clipped by 6 bases and J by 8 bases; unmatched bases: 2. Germline-derived CDR1 and CDR2 are SGHTA and FQGNSA. The CDR3 covers 12 residues. CDR3 DNA sequence: TGTGCCAGCAGTGGACTAGCTGGGGAGCTGTTTTTT. This encodes CASSGLAGELFF.

The chain recombines TRBV19 with TRBJ1-4, with D possibly matching TRBD1 (6 bases). This CDR3 spans 14 amino acids. The germline V and J ends were trimmed by 8 bases and 8 bases, with 18 bases remaining between them. The V gene's germline CDR1 is LNHDA and CDR2 SQIVND (reference sequence). CDR3 coding DNA: TGTGCCAGTGCCCCCGGGGGGCGCGGGGAAAAACTGTTTTTT. This encodes CASAPGGRGEKLFF.

This clone was recorded only once. The chain has TRBV7-9 and TRBJ2-1, with no clear D. V was cut by 9 bases and J by 0 bases, with 12 bases left in between. There are 14 residues in the CDR3. Per germline, CDR1 SEHNR and CDR2 FQNEAQ (reference sequence). The CDR3 nucleotides read TGTGCCAGTTCGAGTTCTAGCTCCTACAATGAGCAGTTCTTC. Translation gives CASSSSSSYNEQFF.

V is TRBV7-6 and J is TRBJ1-2; weak D call: TRBD1 (6 bases). This CDR3 has 16 amino acids. V was trimmed by 4 bases and J by 4 bases, leaving 19 bases between them. Germline V gene lookup returns CDR1 SGHVS and CDR2 FNYEAQ. CDR3: CASSSGQNVPFYGYTF. The CDR3 nucleotides are TGTGCCAGCAGCTCAGGACAGAACGTTCCGTTCTATGGCTACACCTTC.

This chain links TRBV7-2 with TRBJ1-5; 7 bases are a match to TRBD1. J lost 9 bases, V lost 2 bases, and 13 bases had no gene match. The CDR3 has 16 amino acids. CDR1 and CDR2 (germline): SGHTA, FQGNSA. The CDR3 DNA is TGTGCCAGCAGCTTATGGGAAGGGACAGTGCTATGGCCCCAGCATTTT. Translated, it gives CASSLWEGTVLWPQHF. Complete variable domain (other parts from reference TRBV7-2 and TRBJ1-5): GAGVSQSPSNKVTEKGKDVELRCDPISGHTALYWYRQSLGQGLEFLIYFQGNSAPDKSGLPSDRFSAERTGGSVSTLTIQRTQQEDSAVYLCASSLWEGTVLWPQHFGDGTRLSIL.

This rearrangement joins TRBV7-9 to TRBJ1-2, with a weak D call TRBD1 (5 bases). Germline CDR1 is SEHNR and CDR2 is FQNEAQ (reference sequence). The CDR3 is 13 amino acids. Trimming shortened V by 6 bases and J by 1 base, and 9 bases separated the two germline ends. The DNA of the CDR3 is TGTGCCAGCAGTCCGGGGGTTAACTATGGCTACACCTTC. This gives the protein CASSPGVNYGYTF.

The V call is TRBV6-6, the J call TRBJ1-1, with TRBD1 as a possible D gene (6 bases). CDR3 length: 14 amino acids. Deletions cut 6 bases from V and 7 bases from J, with 18 bases between. CDR1 MNHNY and CDR2 SVGAGI come from the germline V gene (reference sequence). The CDR3 sequence: CASSLLGGQGEAFF. DNA for the CDR3: TGTGCCAGCAGCCTTCTGGGGGGGCAAGGTGAAGCTTTCTTT.

The sample holds a few counts of this clone. This chain joins TRBV27 and TRBJ2-7, with 11 bases matching TRBD1. The CDR3 loop spans 12 amino acids. Trimming removed 5 bases from V and 11 bases from J; junction bases left unmatched: 5. Germline loops: CDR1 MNHEY, CDR2 SMNVEV (reference sequence). The CDR3 loop reads CASSPPGQGEYF. The DNA of the CDR3 is TGTGCCAGCAGTCCTCCGGGACAGGGGGAGTACTTC.

The rearrangement links TRBV6-5 to TRBJ2-3; TRBD1 aligns across 7 bases. The germline V gene has CDR1 MNHEY and CDR2 SVGAGI. Germline trimming cut 5 bases from V and 1 base from J; bases unmatched to any gene: 6. CDR3 length: 15 amino acids. CDR3 nucleotide sequence: TGTGCCAGCAGTACAGGGGAAGGTGGCACAGATACGCAGTATTTT. It specifies CASSTGEGGTDTQYF.

This chain uses TRBV11-3 with TRBJ2-6; 7 positions match TRBD1. This CDR3 spans 14 amino acids. Germline values: CDR1 SGHNT, CDR2 YENEEA. The junction had 8 bases not matched to a gene; V was cut back by 5 bases and J by 10 bases. CDR3 sequence reads: CASSPRTGKNVLTF. As DNA, the CDR3 is TGTGCCAGCAGCCCCCGGACAGGAAAAAACGTCCTGACTTTC.

This clone ranks as medium-sized. The V and J genes are TRBV7-9 and TRBJ1-4, with TRBD1 matching over 7 bases. V shed 4 bases, J shed 8 bases, and the junction held 10 bases outside the gene matches. Looked up from germline, CDR1 is SEHNR and CDR2 is FQNEAQ (reference sequence). The CDR3 covers 15 residues. CDR3 in DNA: TGTGCCAGCAGCTCACAGACAGGGCAGGGAGAAAAACTGTTTTTT. It translates to CASSSQTGQGEKLFF.

This clone was counted a single time. The V gene is TRBV11-2, the J gene TRBJ1-1, with a tentative D call TRBD1 (6 bases). The germline V gene has CDR1 SGHAT and CDR2 FQNNGV. The CDR3 has 12 residues. The V end was cut by 1 base, the J end by 11 bases, with 11 bases between. The CDR3 loop is CASSLGGGVAFF. CDR3 nucleotides: TGTGCCAGCAGCTTAGGGGGGGGCGTCGCTTTCTTT. Variable domain in full (rest from reference TRBV11-2 and TRBJ1-1): EAGVAQSPRYKIIEKRQSVAFWCNPISGHATLYWYQQILGQGPKLLIQFQNNGVVDDSQLPKDRFSAERLKGVDSTLKIQPAKLEDSAVYLCASSLGGGVAFFGQGTRLTVV.

In this sample, this clone turned up a few times. The chain carries TRBV7-8 and TRBJ2-2; 9 bases line up with TRBD2. Germline V gene data show CDR1 as SGHVS and CDR2 as FQNEAQ. This CDR3 region has 21 residues. V trimming: 1 base; J trimming: 0 bases; junction bases outside the gene matches: 15. CDR3 residues: CASSLVVGPWSSGTNTGELFF. CDR3 nucleotides: TGTGCCAGCAGCTTAGTAGTGGGTCCTTGGTCTAGCGGGACGAACACCGGGGAGCTGTTTTTT.